This T cell receptor beta chain is drawn from a study of T cells in Graves' hyperthyroidism and ophthalmopathy. Researchers amplified the TCR beta CDR3 regions from RNA transcripts. During a first-round RT-PCR of the TCR CDR3, the HTBI primer set was used. Each CDR3 protein is one row after TCRdb ran MiXCR on the multiplex PCR reads. The sample comprises around 500,000 distinct CDR3 sequences, about 16% of which are singletons, and approximately 32% rests with the top ten. CDR3 length: 13 residues. The trim removed 8 bases at V and 7 bases at J, leaving 7 bases unmatched. Germline V gene data show CDR1 as MDHEN and CDR2 as SYDVKM. This clonotype was recorded at least ten times.

The sample was blood. The rearrangement joins TRBV28 to TRBJ2-1; 8 bases line up with TRBD1. The receptor comes from a woman aged 25 to 45 with Graves' ophthalmopathy. This CDR3 reads CASSTGVMNEQFF. CDR3 bases: TGTGCCAGCTCGACAGGGGTTATGAATGAGCAGTTCTTC.